The present T cell receptor (beta chain) was sequenced within a study of T-cell reconstitution after alpha-beta-depleted transplantation in children. Points on this clonotype: Its antigen is unknown.

Germline CDR1 SGHTA, CDR2 FQGTGA. The CDR3 is made up of 18 amino acids. V lost 5 bases and J lost 0; bases outside the gene matches: 8. The study, taken as a whole, reports: Newly generated T cells supplied most T-cell counts and diversity one year post-transplant.

Preparation of the TCRbeta library used unique molecular identifiers. Via MiXCR, TCRdb re-called the PCR reads, giving one row per CDR3 protein. The sample has about 600,000 distinct CDR3 sequences, 10% to 15% seen once. The sequences come from PBMCs, mostly from graft donor cells, collected 360 days after TCRalphabeta/CD19-depleted stem cell transplant. This TCR came from a male patient under 18 who had a stem cell transplant for acute myeloid leukemia, so the T cells may come from the graft donor. The chain has TRBV7-3 and TRBJ2-6; 9 bases align to TRBD1. The CDR3 loop is CASSDRTGVGSGANVLTF. The DNA of the CDR3 is TGTGCCAGCAGCGATCGGACAGGGGTCGGCTCTGGGGCCAACGTCCTGACTTTC.